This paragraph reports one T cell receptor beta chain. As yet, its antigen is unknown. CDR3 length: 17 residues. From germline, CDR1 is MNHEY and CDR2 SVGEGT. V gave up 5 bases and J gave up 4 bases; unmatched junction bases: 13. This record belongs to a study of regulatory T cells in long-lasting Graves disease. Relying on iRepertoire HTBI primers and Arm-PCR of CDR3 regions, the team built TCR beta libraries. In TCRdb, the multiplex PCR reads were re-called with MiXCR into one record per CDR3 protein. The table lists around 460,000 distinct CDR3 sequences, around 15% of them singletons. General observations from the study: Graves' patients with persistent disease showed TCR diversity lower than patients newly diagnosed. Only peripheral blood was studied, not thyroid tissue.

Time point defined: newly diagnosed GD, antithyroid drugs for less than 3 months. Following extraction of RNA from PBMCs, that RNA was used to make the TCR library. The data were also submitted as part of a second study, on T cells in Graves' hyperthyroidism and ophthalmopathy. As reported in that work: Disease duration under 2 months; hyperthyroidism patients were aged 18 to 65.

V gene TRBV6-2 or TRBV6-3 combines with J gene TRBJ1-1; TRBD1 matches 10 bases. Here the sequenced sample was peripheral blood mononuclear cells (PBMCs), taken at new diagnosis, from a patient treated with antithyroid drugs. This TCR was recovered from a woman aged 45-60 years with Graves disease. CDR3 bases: TGTGCCAGCAGTACCCCCGGGACAGGGGCGCCCCGCACTGAAGCTTTCTTT. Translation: CASSTPGTGAPRTEAFF.